Sequencing of this T cell receptor (beta chain) was carried out in a study of T cells in Graves' hyperthyroidism and ophthalmopathy. RNA transcripts yielded amplified TCR beta CDR3 regions. A first-round RT-PCR of the TCR CDR3 used the HTBI primer set. Each CDR3 protein is one row after TCRdb ran MiXCR on the multiplex PCR reads. Among 550,000 to 600,000 distinct CDR3 sequences listed, approximately 15% were seen once. The V gene's germline CDR1 is MGHRA and CDR2 YSYEKL. There are 15 residues in the CDR3. Of note for this clonotype: An end of the junction does not agree with germline; a read error may underlie this.

The sequence came from a woman aged 18-30 years with Graves' hyperthyroidism. Sequencing was done on a sample of blood. The chain carries TRBV4-1 and TRBJ2-3; 8 positions match TRBD2. CDR3 sequence: CASSHGTRTTNTQYF. CDR3 sequence (DNA): TGCGCCAGCAGCCACGGGACTAGGACCACAAATACGCAGTATTTT.